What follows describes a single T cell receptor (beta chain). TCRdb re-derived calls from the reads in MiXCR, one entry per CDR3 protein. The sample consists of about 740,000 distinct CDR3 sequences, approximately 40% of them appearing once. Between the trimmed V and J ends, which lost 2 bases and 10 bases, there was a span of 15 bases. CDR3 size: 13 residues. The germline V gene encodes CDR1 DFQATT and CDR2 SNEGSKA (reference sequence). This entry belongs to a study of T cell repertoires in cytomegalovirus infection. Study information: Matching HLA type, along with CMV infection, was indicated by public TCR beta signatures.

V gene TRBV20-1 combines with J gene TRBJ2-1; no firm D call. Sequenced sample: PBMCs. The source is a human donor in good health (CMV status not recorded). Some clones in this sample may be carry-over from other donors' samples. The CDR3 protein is CSARSVEIWEQFF. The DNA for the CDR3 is TGCAGTGCTAGATCCGTGGAGATTTGGGAGCAGTTCTTC.